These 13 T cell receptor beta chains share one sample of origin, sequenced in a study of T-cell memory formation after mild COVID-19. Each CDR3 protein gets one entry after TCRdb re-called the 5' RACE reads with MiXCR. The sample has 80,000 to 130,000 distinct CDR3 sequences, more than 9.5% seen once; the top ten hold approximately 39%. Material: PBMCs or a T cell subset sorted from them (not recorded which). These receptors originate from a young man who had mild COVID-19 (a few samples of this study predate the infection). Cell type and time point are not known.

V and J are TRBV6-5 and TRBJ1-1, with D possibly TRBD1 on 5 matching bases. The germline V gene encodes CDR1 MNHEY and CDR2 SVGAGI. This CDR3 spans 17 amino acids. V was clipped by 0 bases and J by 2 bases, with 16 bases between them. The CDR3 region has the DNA TGTGCCAGCAGTTACTCGTGGGGGATTGGACAAAACACTGAAGCTTTCTTT. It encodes CASSYSWGIGQNTEAFF.

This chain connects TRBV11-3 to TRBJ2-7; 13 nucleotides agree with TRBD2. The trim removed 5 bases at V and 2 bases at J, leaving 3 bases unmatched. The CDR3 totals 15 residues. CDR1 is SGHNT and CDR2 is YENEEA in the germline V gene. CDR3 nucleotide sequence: TGTGCCAGCAGCCACGGACTAGCGGGGGCCTACGAGCAGTACTTC. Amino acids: CASSHGLAGAYEQYF.

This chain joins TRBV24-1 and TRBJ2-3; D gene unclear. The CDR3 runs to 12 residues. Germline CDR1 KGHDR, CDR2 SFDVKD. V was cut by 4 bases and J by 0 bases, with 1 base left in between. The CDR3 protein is CATSDSTDTQYF. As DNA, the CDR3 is TGTGCCACCAGTGACAGCACAGATACGCAGTATTTT.

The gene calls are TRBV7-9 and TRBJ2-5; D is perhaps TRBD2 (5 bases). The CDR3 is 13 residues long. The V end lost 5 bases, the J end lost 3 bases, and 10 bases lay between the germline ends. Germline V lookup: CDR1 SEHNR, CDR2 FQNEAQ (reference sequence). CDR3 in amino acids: CASSLPGEETQYF. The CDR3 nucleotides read TGTGCCAGCAGCCTACCCGGGGAAGAGACCCAGTACTTC.

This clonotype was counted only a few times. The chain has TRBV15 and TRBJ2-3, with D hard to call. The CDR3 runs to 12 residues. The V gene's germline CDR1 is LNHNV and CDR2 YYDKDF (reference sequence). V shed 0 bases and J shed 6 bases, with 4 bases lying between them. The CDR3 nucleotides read TGTGCCACCAGCAGAGATCAGGATACGCAGTATTTT. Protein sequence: CATSRDQDTQYF.

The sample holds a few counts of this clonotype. The CDR3 bases are TGTGCCAGCAGTTTACGGTATCTGGGGGATACCTCTGGAAACACCATATATTTT. Translated: CASSLRYLGDTSGNTIYF. The rearrangement joins TRBV27 to TRBJ1-3; D possibly corresponds to TRBD1 (5 bases). Germline-derived CDR1 and CDR2 are MNHEY and SMNVEV (reference sequence). V dropped 2 bases and J dropped 0 bases, with 17 bases sitting between them. This CDR3 is built from 18 residues.

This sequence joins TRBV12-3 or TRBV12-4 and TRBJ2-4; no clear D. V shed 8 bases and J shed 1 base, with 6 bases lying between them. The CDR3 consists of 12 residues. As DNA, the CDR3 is TGTGCCAGCGGTGAGGCCAAAAACATTCAGTACTTC. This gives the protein CASGEAKNIQYF.

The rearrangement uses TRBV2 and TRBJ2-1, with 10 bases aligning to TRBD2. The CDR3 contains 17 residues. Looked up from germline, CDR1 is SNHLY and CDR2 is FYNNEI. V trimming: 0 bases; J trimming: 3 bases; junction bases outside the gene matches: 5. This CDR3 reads CASSEAERGGLYNEQFF. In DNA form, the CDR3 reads TGTGCCAGCAGTGAAGCCGAGCGGGGGGGCCTCTACAATGAGCAGTTCTTC.

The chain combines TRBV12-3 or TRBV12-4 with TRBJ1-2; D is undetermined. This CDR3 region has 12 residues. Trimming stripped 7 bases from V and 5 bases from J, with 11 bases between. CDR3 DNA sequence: TGTGCCAGCACCCCTCCCTCGTATGGCTACACCTTC. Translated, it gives CASTPPSYGYTF.

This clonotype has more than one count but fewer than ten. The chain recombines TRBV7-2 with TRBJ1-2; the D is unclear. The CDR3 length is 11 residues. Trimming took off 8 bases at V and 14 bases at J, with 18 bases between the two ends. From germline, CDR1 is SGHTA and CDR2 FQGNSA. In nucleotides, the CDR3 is TGTGCCAGCTCATCGGGCAATCCTGAGACCTTC. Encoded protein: CASSSGNPETF.

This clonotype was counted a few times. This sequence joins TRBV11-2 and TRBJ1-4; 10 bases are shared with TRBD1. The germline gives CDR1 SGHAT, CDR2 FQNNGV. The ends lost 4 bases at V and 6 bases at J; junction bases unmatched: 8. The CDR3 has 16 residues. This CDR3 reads CASSSETGTGDEKLFF. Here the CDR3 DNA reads TGTGCCAGCAGCTCAGAAACCGGGACAGGGGATGAAAAACTGTTTTTT. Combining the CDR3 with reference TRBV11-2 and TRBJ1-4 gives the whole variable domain EAGVAQSPRYKIIEKRQSVAFWCNPISGHATLYWYQQILGQGPKLLIQFQNNGVVDDSQLPKDRFSAERLKGVDSTLKIQPAKLEDSAVYLCASSSETGTGDEKLFFGSGTQLSVL.

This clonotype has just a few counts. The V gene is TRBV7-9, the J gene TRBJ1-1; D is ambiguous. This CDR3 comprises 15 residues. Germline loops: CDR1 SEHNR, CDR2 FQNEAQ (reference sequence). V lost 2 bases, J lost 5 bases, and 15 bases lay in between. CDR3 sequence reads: CASSLPYGSGTEAFF. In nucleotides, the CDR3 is TGTGCCAGCAGCTTACCTTACGGGAGCGGGACTGAAGCTTTCTTT.

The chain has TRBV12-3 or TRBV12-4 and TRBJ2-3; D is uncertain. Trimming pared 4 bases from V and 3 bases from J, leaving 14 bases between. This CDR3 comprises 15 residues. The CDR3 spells CASSSTQTQTDTQYF. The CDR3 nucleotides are TGTGCCAGCAGTTCAACACAGACTCAAACAGATACGCAGTATTTT.